This TCR beta chain was observed in a study of T cell responses to AZD1222 COVID-19 vaccine. A few counts support this clone. The antigen is not known. General study results and limits: Mostly white British, mostly female donors; authors suggested clonal diversity may be underestimated. Unmutated variant regions reportedly attract nearly half of all spike-specific TCRs. Spike-specific TCR breadth and depth went up after people got two AZD1222 doses.

TCRdb's copy holds only in-frame clones and misses some; the assay was immunoSEQ multiplex PCR. There are roughly 170,000 clones in the sample; around nine tenths occur only once, and 2.5% to 3.5% lies in the top ten. The TCR comes from an adult in good health. The sequencing here drew on peripheral blood, taken on day 0 of AZD1222 vaccination.

The CDR3 DNA follows: TGTGCCAGTAGCCAGGACAAGAACACCGGGGAGCTGTTTTTT. Translating it yields CASSQDKNTGELFF. The rearrangement uses TRBV19 and TRBJ2-2; D might be TRBD1 (5 bases). Per the germline V gene, CDR1 is LNHDA and CDR2 is SQIVND (reference sequence). Trimming left V 6 bases short and J 1 base short, with 9 bases between. This CDR3 is built from 14 residues.